The text below deals with one TCR beta chain. Its antigen is currently unknown. Primers for the PCR totalled 60 Vbeta and 13 Jbeta. This table comes from immunoSEQ multiplex PCR, and its TCRdb copy is limited to in-frame clones, with some not included. Of some 170,000 clones listed, under 85% were seen once; the top ten hold about 2.5%. V was clipped by 3 bases and J by 8 bases, with 11 bases between them. The germline gives CDR1 MNHEY, CDR2 SMNVEV (reference sequence). The length of the CDR3 is 13 residues. This record belongs to a study of cytomegalovirus exposure and HLA in healthy donors. Study-level points and caveats: According to reports, the classifier identified cytomegalovirus status with high specificity and sensitivity. Analyses of presence/absence relied on an assumption of roughly uniform sequencing depth across donors.

The sample was PBMCs. The chain couples TRBV27 to TRBJ1-3, with D possibly being TRBD1 (6 bases). The clonotype was recovered from a human donor in good health. The CDR3 sequence is CASSFLGADTIYF. CDR3 in DNA: TGTGCCAGCAGTTTCTTGGGGGCTGACACCATATATTTT.